The present entry profiles one T cell receptor (beta chain) with its context. This record belongs to a study of neoadjuvant nivolumab and ipilimumab in lung cancer. The CDR3 length is 13 residues. Germline V gene sequence: CDR1 SGHTA, CDR2 FQGTGA. With 6 bases clipped from V and 4 bases from J, the junction kept 2 bases outside the gene matches. Sequencing used immunoSEQ multiplex PCR; TCRdb keeps in-frame clones, though not all of them. This sample has about 38,000 clones, with 80% to 90% found just once. The TCR sequence derives from an adult with non-small cell lung cancer. This rearrangement joins TRBV7-3 to TRBJ2-2; the match to TRBD1 covers 7 bases. The material sequenced was peripheral blood, taken before neoadjuvant nivolumab, alone or with ipilimumab. This CDR3 reads CASRGTVTGELFF. CDR3 bases: TGTGCCAGCAGGGGGACAGTCACCGGGGAGCTGTTTTTT.